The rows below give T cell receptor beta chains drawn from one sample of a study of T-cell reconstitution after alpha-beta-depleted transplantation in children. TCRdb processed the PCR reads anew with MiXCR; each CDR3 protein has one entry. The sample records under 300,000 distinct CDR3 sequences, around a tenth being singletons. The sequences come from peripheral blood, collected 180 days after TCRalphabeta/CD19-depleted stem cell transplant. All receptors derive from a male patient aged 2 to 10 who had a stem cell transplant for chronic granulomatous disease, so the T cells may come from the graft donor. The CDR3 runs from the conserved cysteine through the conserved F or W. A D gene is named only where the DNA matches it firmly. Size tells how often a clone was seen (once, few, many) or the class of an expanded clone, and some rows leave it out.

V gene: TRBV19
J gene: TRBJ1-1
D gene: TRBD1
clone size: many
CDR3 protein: CASSRGQLNTEAFF
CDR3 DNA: TGTGCCAGTAGTAGGGGACAGTTGAACACTGAAGCTTTCTTT

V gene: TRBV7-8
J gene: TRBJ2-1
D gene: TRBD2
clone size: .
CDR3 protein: CACSSRLANEQFF
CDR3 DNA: TGTGCCTGCAGCTCAAGACTAGCTAACGAGCAGTTCTTC

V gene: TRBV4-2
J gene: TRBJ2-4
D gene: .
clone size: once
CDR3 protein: CASSHNRDINIQYF
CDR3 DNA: TGTGCCAGCAGCCACAACCGCGACATAAACATTCAGTACTTC

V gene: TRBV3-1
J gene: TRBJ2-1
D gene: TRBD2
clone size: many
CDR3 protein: CASSQEGAGETYEQFF
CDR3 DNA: TGTGCCAGCAGCCAAGAGGGAGCGGGAGAGACCTATGAGCAGTTCTTC

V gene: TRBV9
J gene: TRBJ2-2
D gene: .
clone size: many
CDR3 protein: CASSDVSGELFF
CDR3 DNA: TGTGCCAGCAGCGATGTCTCCGGGGAGCTGTTTTTT

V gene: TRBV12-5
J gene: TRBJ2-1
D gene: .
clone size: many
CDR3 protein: CASSGPGTGHNEQFF
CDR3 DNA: TGTGCTAGTTCGGGCCCCGGGACGGGACACAATGAGCAGTTCTTC

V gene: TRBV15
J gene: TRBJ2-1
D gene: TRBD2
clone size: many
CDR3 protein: CATSRDGTSGNEQFF
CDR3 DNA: TGTGCCACCAGCAGAGATGGGACTAGCGGTAATGAGCAGTTCTTC

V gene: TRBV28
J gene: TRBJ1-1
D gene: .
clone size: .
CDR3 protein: CASSEGVTNTDAFF
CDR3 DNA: TGTGCCAGCAGTGAGGGGGTTACGAACACTGATGCTTTCTTT

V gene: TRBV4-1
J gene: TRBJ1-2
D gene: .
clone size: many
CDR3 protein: CASTTTGTANGYTF
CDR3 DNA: TGCGCCAGCACAACTACCGGGACGGCTAATGGCTACACCTTC

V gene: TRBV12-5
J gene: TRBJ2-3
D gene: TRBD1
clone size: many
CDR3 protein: CASGPGQSLTDTQYF
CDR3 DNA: TGTGCTAGTGGTCCGGGACAGTCTCTCACAGATACGCAGTATTTT

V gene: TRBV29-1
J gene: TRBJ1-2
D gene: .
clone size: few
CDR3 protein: CSVEEGAGSGYTF
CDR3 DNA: TGCAGCGTTGAAGAAGGGGCAGGGTCGGGCTACACCTTC

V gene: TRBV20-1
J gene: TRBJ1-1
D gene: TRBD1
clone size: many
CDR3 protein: CSANPGTGGYTEAFF
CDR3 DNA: TGCAGTGCTAATCCCGGGACAGGGGGATATACTGAAGCTTTCTTT

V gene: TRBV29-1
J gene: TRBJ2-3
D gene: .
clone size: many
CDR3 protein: CSVDMGDTQYF
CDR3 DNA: TGCAGCGTTGACATGGGGGATACGCAGTATTTT

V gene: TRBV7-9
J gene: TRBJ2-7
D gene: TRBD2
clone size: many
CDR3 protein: CASSGTSGSSYEQYF
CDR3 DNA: TGTGCCAGCAGCGGGACTAGCGGGAGTTCTTACGAGCAGTACTTC

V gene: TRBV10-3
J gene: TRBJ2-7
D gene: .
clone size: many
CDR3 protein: CAISEGGGGYEQYF
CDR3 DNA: TGTGCCATCAGTGAAGGTGGGGGAGGCTACGAGCAGTACTTC

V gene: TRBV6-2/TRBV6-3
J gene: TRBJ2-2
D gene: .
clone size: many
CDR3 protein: CASSLMTRNTGELFF
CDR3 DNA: TGTGCCAGCAGTTTAATGACTAGGAACACCGGGGAGCTGTTTTTT

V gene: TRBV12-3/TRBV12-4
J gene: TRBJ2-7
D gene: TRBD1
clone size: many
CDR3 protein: CASSPWTGGNEQYF
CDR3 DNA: TGTGCCAGCAGTCCCTGGACAGGGGGGAACGAGCAGTACTTC

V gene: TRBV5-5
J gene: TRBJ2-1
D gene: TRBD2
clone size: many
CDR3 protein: CASSFPRLAGDHNEQFF
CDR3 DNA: TGTGCCAGCAGCTTCCCCCGACTAGCGGGAGACCACAATGAGCAGTTCTTC

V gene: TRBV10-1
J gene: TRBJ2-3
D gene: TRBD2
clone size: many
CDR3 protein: CASSEASGRALADTQYF
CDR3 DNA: TGCGCCAGCAGTGAGGCTAGCGGGAGGGCATTAGCAGATACGCAGTATTTT

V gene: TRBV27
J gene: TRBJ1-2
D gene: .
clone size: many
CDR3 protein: CASSLSTGYGYTF
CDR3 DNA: TGTGCCAGCAGTTTATCGACAGGCTATGGCTACACCTTC

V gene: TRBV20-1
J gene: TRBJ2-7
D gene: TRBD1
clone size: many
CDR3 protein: CSAIQGKGEQYF
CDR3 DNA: TGCAGTGCTATACAGGGGAAAGGCGAGCAGTACTTC

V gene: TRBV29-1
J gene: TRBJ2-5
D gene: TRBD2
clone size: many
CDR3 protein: CSVESPREGETQYF
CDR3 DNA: TGCAGCGTCGAAAGTCCCAGGGAGGGGGAGACCCAGTACTTC

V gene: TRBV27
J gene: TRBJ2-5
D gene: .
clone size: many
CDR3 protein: CASSLLSSSSTQYF
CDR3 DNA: TGTGCCAGCAGTTTATTGTCCAGCTCGAGTACCCAGTACTTC

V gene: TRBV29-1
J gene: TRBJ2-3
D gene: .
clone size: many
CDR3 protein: CSVDGAADTQYF
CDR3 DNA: TGCAGCGTTGATGGGGCAGCAGATACGCAGTATTTT

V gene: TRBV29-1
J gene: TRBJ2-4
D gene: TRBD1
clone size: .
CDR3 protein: CSAVDRGKENIQYF
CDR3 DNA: TGCAGCGCCGTAGACAGGGGGAAGGAAAACATTCAGTACTTC

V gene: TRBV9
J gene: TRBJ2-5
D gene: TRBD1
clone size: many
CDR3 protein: CASSPRDREGETQYF
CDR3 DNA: TGTGCCAGCAGCCCCCGAGACAGGGAAGGAGAGACCCAGTACTTC

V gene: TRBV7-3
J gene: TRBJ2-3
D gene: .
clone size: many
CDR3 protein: CASSGDPLGADTQYF
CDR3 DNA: TGTGCCAGCAGTGGTGACCCCCTCGGAGCAGATACGCAGTATTTT

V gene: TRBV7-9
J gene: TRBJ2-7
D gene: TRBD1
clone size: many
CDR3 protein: CASSSRDRLYEQYF
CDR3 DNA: TGTGCCAGCAGCTCCCGGGACAGGCTCTACGAGCAGTACTTC

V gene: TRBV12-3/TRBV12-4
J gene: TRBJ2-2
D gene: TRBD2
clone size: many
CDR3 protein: CASSFLRLAGGLVTGELFF
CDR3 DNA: TGTGCCAGCAGTTTCTTAAGACTAGCGGGAGGATTAGTGACCGGGGAGCTGTTTTTT

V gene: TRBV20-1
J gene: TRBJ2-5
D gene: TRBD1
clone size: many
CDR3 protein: CSARDRSGGIETQYF
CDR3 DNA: TGCAGTGCTAGAGATAGGTCAGGGGGCATAGAGACCCAGTACTTC

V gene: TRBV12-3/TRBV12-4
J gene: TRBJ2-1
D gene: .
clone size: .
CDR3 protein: CASSLARGGNEQFF
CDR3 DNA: TGTGCCAGCAGTTTAGCGCGAGGTGGCAATGAGCAGTTCTTC

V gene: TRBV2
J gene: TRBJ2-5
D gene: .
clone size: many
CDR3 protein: CASSQRVGVQETQYF
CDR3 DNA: TGTGCCAGCAGTCAAAGGGTCGGGGTTCAAGAGACCCAGTACTTC

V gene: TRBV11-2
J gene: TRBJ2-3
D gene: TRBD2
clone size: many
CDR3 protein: CASSTRRGLALPPTDTQYF
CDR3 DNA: TGTGCCAGCAGCACTAGACGGGGACTAGCGCTCCCCCCCACAGATACGCAGTATTTT

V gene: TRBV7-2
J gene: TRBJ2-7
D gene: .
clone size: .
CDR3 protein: CASSLNRRNEQYF
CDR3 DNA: TGTGCCAGCAGCTTAAACAGGAGGAACGAGCAGTACTTC

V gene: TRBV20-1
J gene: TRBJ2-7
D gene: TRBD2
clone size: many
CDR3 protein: CSASGGTSGGAYEQYF
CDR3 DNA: TGCAGTGCTAGCGGGGGGACTAGCGGGGGGGCTTACGAGCAGTACTTC

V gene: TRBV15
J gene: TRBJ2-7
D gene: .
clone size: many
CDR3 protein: CATSRVPIVEQYF
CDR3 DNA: TGTGCCACCAGCAGAGTCCCGATTGTCGAGCAGTACTTC

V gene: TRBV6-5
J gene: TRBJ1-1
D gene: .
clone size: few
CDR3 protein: CASSYTGTAMNTEAFF
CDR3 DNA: TGTGCCAGCAGTTACACCGGGACTGCTATGAACACTGAAGCTTTCTTT

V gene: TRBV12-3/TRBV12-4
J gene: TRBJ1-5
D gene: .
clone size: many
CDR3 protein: CASSLGAPQGNQPQHF
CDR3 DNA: TGTGCCAGCAGTTTAGGGGCCCCACAGGGAAATCAGCCCCAGCATTTT

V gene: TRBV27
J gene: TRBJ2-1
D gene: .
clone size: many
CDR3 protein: CASSQGGYSYNEQFF
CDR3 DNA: TGTGCCAGCAGCCAAGGCGGCTACTCCTACAATGAGCAGTTCTTC

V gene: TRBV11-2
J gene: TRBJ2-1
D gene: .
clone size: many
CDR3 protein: CASSIGLRSDNEQFF
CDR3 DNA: TGTGCCAGCAGCATTGGACTAAGGTCGGATAATGAGCAGTTCTTC

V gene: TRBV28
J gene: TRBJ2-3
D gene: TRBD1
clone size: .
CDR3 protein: CASRRRIYRDRRHTDTQYF
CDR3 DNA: TGTGCCAGCAGGAGACGCATATACCGGGACAGACGACATACAGATACGCAGTATTTT

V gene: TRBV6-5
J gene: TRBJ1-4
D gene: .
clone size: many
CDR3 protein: CASSYSPVGVLDEKLFF
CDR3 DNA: TGTGCCAGCAGTTACTCCCCGGTCGGGGTTCTTGATGAAAAACTGTTTTTT

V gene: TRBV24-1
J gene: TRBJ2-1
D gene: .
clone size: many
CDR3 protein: CATSGRRVEGLQVQFF
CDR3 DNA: TGTGCCACCAGTGGGAGGAGGGTAGAAGGCTTACAGGTGCAGTTCTTC

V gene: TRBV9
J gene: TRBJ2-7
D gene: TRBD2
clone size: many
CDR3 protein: CASSASGRGYEQYF
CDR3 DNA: TGTGCCAGCAGCGCGAGCGGGAGAGGCTACGAGCAGTACTTC

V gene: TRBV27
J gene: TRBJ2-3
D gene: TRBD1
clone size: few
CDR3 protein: CASRKRDRGLSTDTQYF
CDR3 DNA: TGTGCCAGCAGGAAACGGGACAGGGGGCTAAGCACAGATACGCAGTATTTT

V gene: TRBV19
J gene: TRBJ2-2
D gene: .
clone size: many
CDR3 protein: CASSIVAEITWELFF
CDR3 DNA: TGTGCCAGTAGTATTGTAGCGGAAATCACCTGGGAGCTGTTTTTT

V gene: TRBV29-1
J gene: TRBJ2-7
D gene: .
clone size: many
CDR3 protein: CSVENGAAIYF
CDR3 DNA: TGCAGCGTTGAGAATGGTGCGGCCATCTACTTC

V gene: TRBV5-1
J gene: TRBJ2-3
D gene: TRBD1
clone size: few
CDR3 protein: CASRTGTDPTDTQYF
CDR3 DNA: TGCGCCAGCAGAACCGGGACAGACCCCACAGATACGCAGTATTTT

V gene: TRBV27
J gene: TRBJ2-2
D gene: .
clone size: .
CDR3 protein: CASSVQAGEKLFF
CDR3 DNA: TGTGCCAGCAGTGTCCAAGCAGGGGAGAAGCTGTTTTTT

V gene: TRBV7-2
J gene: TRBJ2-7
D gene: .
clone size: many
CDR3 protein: CASSPVSGSSIIYEQYF
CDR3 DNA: TGTGCCAGCAGCCCAGTCAGCGGCTCCTCGATTATCTACGAGCAGTACTTC

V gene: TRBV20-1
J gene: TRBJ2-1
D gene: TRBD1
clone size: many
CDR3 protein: CSASRTGTVSYNEQFF
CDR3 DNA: TGCAGTGCTAGCAGAACCGGGACAGTATCCTACAATGAGCAGTTCTTC

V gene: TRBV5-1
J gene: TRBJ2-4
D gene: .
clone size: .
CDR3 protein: CACSLGPGSGDLIAKNIQYF
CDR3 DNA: TGCGCCTGCAGCTTGGGCCCAGGGTCCGGAGATTTAATAGCCAAAAACATTCAGTACTTC